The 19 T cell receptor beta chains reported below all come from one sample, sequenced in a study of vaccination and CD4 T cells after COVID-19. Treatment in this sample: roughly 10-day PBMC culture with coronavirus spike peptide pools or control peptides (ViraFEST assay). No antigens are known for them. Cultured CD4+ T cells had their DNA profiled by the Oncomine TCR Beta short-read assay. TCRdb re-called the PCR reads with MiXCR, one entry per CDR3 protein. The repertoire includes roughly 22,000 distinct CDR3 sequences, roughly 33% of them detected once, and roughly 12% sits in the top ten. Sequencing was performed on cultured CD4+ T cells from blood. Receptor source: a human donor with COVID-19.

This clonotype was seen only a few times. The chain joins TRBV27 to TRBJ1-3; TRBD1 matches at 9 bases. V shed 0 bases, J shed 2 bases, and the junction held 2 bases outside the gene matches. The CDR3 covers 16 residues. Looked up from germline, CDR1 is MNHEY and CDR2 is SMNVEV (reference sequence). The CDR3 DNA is TGTGCCAGCAGTTTATCGGGACAGGGAACTGGAAACACCATATATTTT. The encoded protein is CASSLSGQGTGNTIYF.

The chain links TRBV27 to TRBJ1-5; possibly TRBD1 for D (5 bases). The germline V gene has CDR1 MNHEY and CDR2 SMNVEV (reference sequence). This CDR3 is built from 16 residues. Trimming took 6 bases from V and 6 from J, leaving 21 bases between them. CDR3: CASSPPPGPTSQPQHF. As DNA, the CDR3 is TGTGCCAGCAGCCCCCCCCCAGGGCCCACTTCTCAGCCCCAGCATTTT.

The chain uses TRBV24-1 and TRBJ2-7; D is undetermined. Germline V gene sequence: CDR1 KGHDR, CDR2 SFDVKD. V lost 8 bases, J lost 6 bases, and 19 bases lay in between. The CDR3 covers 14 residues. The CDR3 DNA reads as TGTGCCACCATCAATCGGACCGCCTCGCGCGAGCAGTACTTC. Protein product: CATINRTASREQYF.

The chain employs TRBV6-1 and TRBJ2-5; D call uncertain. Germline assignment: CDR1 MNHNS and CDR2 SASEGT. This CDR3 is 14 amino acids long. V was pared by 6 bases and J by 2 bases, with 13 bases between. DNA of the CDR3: TGTGCCAGCAGAACAAACTTAAAACAAGAGACCCAGTACTTC. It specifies CASRTNLKQETQYF.

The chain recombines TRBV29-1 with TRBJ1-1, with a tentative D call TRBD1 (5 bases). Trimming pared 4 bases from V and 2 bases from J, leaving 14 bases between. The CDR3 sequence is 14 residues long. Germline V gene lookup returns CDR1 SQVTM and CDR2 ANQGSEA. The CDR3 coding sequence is TGCAGCGTTGTTGGGCAGGGAAGAAACACTGAAGCTTTCTTT. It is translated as CSVVGQGRNTEAFF.

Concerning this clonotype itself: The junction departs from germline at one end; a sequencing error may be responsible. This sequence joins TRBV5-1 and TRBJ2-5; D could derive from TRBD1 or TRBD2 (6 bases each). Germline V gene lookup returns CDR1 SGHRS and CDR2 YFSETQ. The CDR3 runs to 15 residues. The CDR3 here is CASNLGGHQEETQCF. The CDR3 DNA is TGCGCCAGCAACCTCGGGGGCCACCAAGAAGAGACCCAGTGCTTC.

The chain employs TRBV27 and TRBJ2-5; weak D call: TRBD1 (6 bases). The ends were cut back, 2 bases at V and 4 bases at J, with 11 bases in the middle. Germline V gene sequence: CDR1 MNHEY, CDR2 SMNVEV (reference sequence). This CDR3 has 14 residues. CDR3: CASSLNRERETQYF. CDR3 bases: TGTGCCAGCAGTTTAAACAGGGAGCGAGAGACCCAGTACTTC.

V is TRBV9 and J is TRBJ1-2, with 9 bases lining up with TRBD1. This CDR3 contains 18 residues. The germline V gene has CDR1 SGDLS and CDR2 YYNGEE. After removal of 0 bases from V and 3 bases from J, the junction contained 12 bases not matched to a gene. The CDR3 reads CASSVDLGTGSSDYGYTF. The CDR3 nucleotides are TGTGCCAGCAGCGTAGACCTTGGGACAGGGTCTTCAGACTATGGCTACACCTTC.

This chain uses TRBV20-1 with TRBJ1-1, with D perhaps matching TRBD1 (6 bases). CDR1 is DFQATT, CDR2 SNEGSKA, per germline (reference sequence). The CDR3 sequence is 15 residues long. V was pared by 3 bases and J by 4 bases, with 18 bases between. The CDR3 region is CSASLGGGLLTEAFF. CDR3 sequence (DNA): TGCAGTGCTAGTCTGGGGGGCGGATTACTCACTGAAGCTTTCTTT.

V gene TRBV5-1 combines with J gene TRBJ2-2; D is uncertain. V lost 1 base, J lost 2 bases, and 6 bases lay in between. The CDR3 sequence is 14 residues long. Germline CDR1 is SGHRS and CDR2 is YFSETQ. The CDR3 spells CASSLSGNTGELFF. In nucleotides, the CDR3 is TGCGCCAGCAGCTTGTCCGGTAACACCGGGGAGCTGTTTTTT.

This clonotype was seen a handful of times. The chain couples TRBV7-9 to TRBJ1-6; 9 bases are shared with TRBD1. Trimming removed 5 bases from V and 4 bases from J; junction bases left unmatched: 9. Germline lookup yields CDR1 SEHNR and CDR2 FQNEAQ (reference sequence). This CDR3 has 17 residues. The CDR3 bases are TGTGCCAGCAGCGCAACAGGGGGCAATACGTATAATTCACCCCTCCACTTT. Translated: CASSATGGNTYNSPLHF. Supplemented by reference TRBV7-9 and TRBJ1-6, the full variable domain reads DTGVSQNPRHKITKRGQNVTFRCDPISEHNRLYWYRQTLGQGPEFLTYFQNEAQLEKSRLLSDRFSAERPKGSFSTLEIQRTEQGDSAMYLCASSATGGNTYNSPLHFGNGTRLTVT.

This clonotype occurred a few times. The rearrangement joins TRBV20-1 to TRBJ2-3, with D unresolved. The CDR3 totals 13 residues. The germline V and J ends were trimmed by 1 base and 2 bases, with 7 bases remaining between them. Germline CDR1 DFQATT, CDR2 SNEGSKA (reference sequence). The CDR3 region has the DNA TGCAGTGCTAGAGGGTCCGACACAGATACGCAGTATTTT. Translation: CSARGSDTDTQYF.

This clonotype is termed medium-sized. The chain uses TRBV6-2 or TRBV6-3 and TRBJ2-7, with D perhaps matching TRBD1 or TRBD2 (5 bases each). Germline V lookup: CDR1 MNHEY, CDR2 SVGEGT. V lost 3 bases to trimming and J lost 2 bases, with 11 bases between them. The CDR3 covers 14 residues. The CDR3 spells CASSYERGAYEQYF. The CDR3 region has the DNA TGTGCCAGCAGTTATGAGAGGGGAGCCTACGAGCAGTACTTC.

The chain's CDR3 is CASSPLVGGSNEQFF. For the CDR3, the DNA is TGTGCCAGCAGCCCCTTGGTCGGGGGGTCCAATGAGCAGTTCTTC. The chain couples TRBV4-2 to TRBJ2-1, with 7 bases that match TRBD2. CDR3 size: 15 residues. Germline lookup yields CDR1 LGHNA and CDR2 YNFKEQ. Trimming removed 4 bases from V and 6 bases from J; junction bases left unmatched: 9.

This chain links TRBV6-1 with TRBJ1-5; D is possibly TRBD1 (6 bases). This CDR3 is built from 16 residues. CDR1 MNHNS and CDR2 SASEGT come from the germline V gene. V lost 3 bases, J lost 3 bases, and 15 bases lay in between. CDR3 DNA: TGTGCCAGCAGTGAGAGCACAGGGCGGATCAATCAGCCCCAGCATTTT. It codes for CASSESTGRINQPQHF.

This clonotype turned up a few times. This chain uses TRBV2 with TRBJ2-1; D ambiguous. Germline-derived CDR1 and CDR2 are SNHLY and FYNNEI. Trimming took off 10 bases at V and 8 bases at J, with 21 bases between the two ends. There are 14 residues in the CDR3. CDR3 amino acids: CATQNFRLIHEQFF. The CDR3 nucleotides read TGTGCCACCCAGAACTTTAGGCTTATTCATGAGCAGTTCTTC.

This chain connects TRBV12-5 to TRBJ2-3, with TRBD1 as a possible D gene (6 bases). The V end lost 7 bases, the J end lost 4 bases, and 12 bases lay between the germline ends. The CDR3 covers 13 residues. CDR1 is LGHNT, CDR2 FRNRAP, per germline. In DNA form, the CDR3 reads TGTGCTAGTGATCAGGGGTTTGCAGATACGCAGTATTTT. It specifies CASDQGFADTQYF.

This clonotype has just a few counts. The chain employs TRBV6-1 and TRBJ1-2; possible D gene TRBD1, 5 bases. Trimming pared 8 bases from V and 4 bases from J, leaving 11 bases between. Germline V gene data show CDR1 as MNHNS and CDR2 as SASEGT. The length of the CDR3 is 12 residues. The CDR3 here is CASGTMGYGYTF. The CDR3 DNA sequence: TGTGCCAGCGGGACGATGGGCTATGGCTACACCTTC.

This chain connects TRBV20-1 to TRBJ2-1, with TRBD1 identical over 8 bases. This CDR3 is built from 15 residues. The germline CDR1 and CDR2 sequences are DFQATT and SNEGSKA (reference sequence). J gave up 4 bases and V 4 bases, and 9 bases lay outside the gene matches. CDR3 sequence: CSATETGTGYNEQFF. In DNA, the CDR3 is TGCAGTGCTACAGAGACCGGGACAGGATACAATGAGCAGTTCTTC.